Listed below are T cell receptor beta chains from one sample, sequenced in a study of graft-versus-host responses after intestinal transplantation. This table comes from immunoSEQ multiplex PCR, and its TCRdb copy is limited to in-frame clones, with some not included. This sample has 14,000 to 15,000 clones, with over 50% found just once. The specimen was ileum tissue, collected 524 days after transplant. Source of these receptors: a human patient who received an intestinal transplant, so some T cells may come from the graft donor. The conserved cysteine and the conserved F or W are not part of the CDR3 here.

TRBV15	ATSRDRGGGYT
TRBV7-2	ASSSITGNNSPLH
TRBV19	ASSLLRDTQY
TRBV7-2	ASSLVGGKRNEQF
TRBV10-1	ASSPERGYTGELF
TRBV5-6	ASSPRRDGELF
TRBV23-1	ASRERQGERRLSYEQY
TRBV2	ASRWQGYEQY
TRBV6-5	ASRIAGGYNEQF
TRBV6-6	ASSYSARDTEAF
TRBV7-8	ASSLLGGTRGSGELF
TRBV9	ASSPHGSYEQY
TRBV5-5	ASSYRGGEGYT
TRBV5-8	ASSLVRSSGESTDTQY
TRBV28	ASRLTGGMNTEAF
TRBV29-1	SVGEDRGTDTQY
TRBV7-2	ASGPQGGQNEQY
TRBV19	ASSVRGTGEAF
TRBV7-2	ASSLGWHSGDEKLF
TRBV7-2	ASSRRQGPNTEAF
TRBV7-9	ASSLGGGANTGELF
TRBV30	AWIGGGFGTGGDLY
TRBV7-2	ASSLVPSANEQY
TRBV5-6	ASSLGLAAISTDTQY
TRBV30	AWSVGRQELYEQY
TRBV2	ASSELFGWLAAYNEQF
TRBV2	ASSDGSYYEQY
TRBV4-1	ASSNRQGAPWQPQH
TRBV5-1	ATQTGGSTGELF
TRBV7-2	AKGQGDATNEKLF
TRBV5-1	ASSFEVGAKF
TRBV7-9	ASSVGQGSNQPQH
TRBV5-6	ASSAPSATQY
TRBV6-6	AAGDQPQH
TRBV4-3	ASSQEANIAGGSYNEQF
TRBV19	ASSAERGAQETQY
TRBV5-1	ASSVDRGLYEQY
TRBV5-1	ASSDLLAGNTGELF
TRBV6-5	ASSYSHGTEAF
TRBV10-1	ASSETKGSRDGGRWCGNTIY
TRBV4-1	ASSLNSGTGANQPQH
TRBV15	ATSRVGQIGYT
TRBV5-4	ASSFDRANTEAF
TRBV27	ASSFWPLRTGPTYEQY
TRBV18	ASSPSGDGHSGNTIY
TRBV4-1	ASSQGDRNSPLH
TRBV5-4	ASSLRQGLGGYT
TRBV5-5	ASSPIGTGNQPQH
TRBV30	AWVSGHYGYT
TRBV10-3	AISVGDSRLYT
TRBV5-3	ARSYPRGSCEQY
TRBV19	ASRPGGGIGNQPQH
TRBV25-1	ASSARLATNEKLF
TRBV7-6	ASSPNPTGFNEKLF
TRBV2	ARRSNYGYT
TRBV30	AWRGMGSYYEQY
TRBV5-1	ASSSRQGGTEAF
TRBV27	ASSLAGNKNEQF
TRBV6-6	ASSPPESLNSEAF